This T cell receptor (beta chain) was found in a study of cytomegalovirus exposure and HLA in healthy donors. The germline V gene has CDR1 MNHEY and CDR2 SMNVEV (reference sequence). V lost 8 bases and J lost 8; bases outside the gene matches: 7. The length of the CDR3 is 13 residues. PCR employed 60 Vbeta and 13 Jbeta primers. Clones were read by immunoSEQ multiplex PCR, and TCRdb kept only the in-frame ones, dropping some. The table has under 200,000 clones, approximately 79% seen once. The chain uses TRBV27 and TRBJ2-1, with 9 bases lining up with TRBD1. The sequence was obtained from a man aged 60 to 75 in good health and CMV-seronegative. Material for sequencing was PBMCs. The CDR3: CASRGTGSDEQFF. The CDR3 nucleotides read TGTGCCAGCCGAGGGACAGGGTCCGATGAGCAGTTCTTC.